The clone carrying this T cell receptor (beta chain) has more than one count but fewer than ten. Its cognate antigen is unknown. This record belongs to a study of cytotoxic CD8 clonotypes in ibrutinib-treated CLL. Overall study context: The subjects consisted of about 10 relapsed/refractory and fewer than 16 treatment-naive individuals, with approximately 18 IGHV unmutated. Recorded responses included around 24 partial and 2 complete; following median around 68 months, approximately 15 stayed remitted and about 12 progressed.

Germline V lookup: CDR1 SGHVS, CDR2 FNYEAQ. The CDR3 contains 14 residues. V lost 2 bases to trimming and J lost 4 bases, with 10 bases between them. Study-wide findings and caveats: Sustained-remission and progressing patients had different sampling times.

Sequencing was designed to attain a depth spanning 1 in 200,000 to 1 in 1 million T cells. Generated by immunoSEQ multiplex PCR, the TCRdb table keeps only in-frame clones and is missing some. The table lists roughly 180,000 clones, about 80% of them singletons. This receptor was taken from a human donor with chronic lymphocytic leukemia. Source: PBMCs, taken after 24 months of ibrutinib treatment. The V gene is TRBV7-6, the J gene TRBJ2-3, with unresolved D. This CDR3 reads CASSLRVAADTQYF. In DNA, the CDR3 is TGTGCCAGCAGCTTAAGGGTGGCCGCAGATACGCAGTATTTT.